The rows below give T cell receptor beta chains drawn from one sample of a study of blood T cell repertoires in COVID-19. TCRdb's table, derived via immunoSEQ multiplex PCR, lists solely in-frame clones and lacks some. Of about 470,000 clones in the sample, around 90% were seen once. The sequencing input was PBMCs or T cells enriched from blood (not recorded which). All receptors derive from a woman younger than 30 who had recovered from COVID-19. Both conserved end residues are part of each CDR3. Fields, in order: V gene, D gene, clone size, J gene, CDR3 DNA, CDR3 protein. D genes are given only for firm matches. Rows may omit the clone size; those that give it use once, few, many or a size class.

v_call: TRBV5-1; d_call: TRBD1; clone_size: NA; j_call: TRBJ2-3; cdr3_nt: TGCGCCAGCAGCTTGGAATCCGGGACAGGCCTCGTCTTCACAGATACGCAGTATTTT; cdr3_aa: CASSLESGTGLVFTDTQYF
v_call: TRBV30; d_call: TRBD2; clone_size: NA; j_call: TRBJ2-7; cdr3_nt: TGTGCCTTTACACTAGCGGGGGGTTCCTACGAGCAGTACTTC; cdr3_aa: CAFTLAGGSYEQYF
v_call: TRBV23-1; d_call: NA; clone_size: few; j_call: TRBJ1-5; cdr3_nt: TGCGCCGCCACGAACCGGGGGGCTCAGCCCCAGCATTTT; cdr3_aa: CAATNRGAQPQHF
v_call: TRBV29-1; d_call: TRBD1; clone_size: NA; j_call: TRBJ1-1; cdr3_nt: TGCAGCGTTAGGGCCCTGACAGGGAGGATCGACACTGAAGCTTTCTTT; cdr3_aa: CSVRALTGRIDTEAFF
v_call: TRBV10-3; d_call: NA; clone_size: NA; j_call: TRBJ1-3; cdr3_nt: TGTGCCACGAATACCCTACCTCTTAGGGGCCGCTCTGGAAACACCATATATTTT; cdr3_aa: CATNTLPLRGRSGNTIYF
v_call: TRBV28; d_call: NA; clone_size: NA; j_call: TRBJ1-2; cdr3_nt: TGTGCCAGCAGTTTAAACCCCAGGGGCCGGGGCTACACCTTC; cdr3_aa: CASSLNPRGRGYTF
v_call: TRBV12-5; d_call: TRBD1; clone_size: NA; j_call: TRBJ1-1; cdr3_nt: TGTGCTAGTGCCCCATATACCGGGACAGGGGAAGCACACACTGAAGCTTTCTTT; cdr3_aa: CASAPYTGTGEAHTEAFF
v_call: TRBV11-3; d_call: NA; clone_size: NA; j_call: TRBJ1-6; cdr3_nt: TGTGCCAGCAGCGGAGGGACGAATTCACCCCTCCACTTT; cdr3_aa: CASSGGTNSPLHF
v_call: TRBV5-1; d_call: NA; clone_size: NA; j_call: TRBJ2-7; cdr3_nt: TGCGCCAGCAGTTTGGACACCACCTCCTACGAGCAGTACTTC; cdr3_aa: CASSLDTTSYEQYF
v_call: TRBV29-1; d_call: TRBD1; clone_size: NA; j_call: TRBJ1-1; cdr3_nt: TGCAGCGGGGGACAGGGGAACACTGAAGCTTTCTTT; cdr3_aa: CSGGQGNTEAFF
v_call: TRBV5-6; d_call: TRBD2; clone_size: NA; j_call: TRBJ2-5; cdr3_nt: TGTGCCAGCAGCGCGACTAGCGGGAATAGGGAGACCCAGTACTTC; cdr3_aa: CASSATSGNRETQYF
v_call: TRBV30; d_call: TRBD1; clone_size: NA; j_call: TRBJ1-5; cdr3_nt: TGTGCCTGGAGCTCCGGGACAGGGTTTGCTCAGCCCCAGCATTTT; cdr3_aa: CAWSSGTGFAQPQHF
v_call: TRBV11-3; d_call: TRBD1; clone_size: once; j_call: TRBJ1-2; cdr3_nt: TGTGCCAGCAGCGCAATGTTGGGACAGGGGACGTCGTGGGGCTATGGCTACACCTTC; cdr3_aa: CASSAMLGQGTSWGYGYTF
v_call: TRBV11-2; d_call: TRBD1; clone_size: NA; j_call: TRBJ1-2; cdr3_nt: TGTGCCAGCAGCTTAGGGGGACAGTACTATGGCTACACCTTC; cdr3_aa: CASSLGGQYYGYTF
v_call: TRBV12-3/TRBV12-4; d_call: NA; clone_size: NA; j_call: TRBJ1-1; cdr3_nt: TGTGCCAGCACCTATGGGCCCTTTGGAGAAGCTTTCTTT; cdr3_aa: CASTYGPFGEAFF
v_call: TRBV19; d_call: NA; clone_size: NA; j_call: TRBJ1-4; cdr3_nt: TGTGCCAGTAGTATGGGGGCAGGGGCTAATGAAAAACTGTTTTTT; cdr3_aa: CASSMGAGANEKLFF
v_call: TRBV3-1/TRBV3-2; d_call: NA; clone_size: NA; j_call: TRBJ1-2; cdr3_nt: TGTGCCAGCAGCCAAATGGGGGGACTTTTTGAATATGGCTACACCTTC; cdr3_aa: CASSQMGGLFEYGYTF
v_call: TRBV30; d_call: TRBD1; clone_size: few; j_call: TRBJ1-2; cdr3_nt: TGTGCCGGCGGACAGGGCGGCTATGGCTACACCTTC; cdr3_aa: CAGGQGGYGYTF
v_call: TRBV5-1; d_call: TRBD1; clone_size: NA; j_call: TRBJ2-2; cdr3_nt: TGCGCCAGCAGCTCCATAACTCAGGGGGCCAATCGGGCCGGGGAGCTGTTTTTT; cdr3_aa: CASSSITQGANRAGELFF
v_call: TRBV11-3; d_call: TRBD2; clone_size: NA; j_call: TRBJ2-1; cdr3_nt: TGTGCCAGCAGCCCCGGAGCCGGGGGGGAGCAGTTCTTC; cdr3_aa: CASSPGAGGEQFF
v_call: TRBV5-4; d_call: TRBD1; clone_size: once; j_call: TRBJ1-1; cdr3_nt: TGTGCCAGCAGCTTTGGTGACAGGGGGCCGACTGAAGCTTTCTTT; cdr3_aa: CASSFGDRGPTEAFF
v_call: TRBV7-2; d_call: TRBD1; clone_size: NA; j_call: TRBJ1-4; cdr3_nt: TGTGCCAGCAGCTCAGGACAGGGTTGGGCAACTAATGAAAAACTGTTTTTT; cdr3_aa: CASSSGQGWATNEKLFF
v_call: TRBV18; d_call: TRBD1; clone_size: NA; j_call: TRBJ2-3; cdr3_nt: TGTGCCAGCTCACCACTGGACAGGACCACAGATACGCAGTATTTT; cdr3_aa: CASSPLDRTTDTQYF
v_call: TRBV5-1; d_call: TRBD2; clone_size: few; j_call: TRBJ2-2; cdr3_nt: TGCGCCAGCAGATTGGGACTAGAGAACACCGGGGAGCTGTTTTTT; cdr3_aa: CASRLGLENTGELFF
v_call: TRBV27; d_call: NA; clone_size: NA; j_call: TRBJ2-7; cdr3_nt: TGTGCCAGCAGTTTTCAGGGGGGCGGCCCCTACGAGCAGTACTTC; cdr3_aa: CASSFQGGGPYEQYF
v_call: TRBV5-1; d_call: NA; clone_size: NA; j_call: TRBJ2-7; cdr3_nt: TGCGCCAGCAGCTTGGGGGAGGAGCAGTACTTC; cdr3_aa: CASSLGEEQYF
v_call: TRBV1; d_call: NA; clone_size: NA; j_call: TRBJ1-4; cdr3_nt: TGCACCAGCAGCCAAGAGGTCCCCAGAACAGGGGAGGAAAAACTGTTTTTT; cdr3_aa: CTSSQEVPRTGEEKLFF
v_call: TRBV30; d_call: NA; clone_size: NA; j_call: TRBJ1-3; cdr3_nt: TGTGCCTGGACTCTGGGGGGGATCCTCTCTGGAAACACCATATATTTT; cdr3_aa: CAWTLGGILSGNTIYF
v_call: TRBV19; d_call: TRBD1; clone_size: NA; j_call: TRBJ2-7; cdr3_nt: TGTGCCAGTAGTCCGCAGGGGGCTAAGTACGAGCAGTACTTC; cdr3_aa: CASSPQGAKYEQYF